Described below is a single TCR beta chain sequence and its context. The antigen remains unidentified. This sample is part of a study of beta chain features in type 1 diabetes. Regarding the study as a whole: Shortening of TCRB CDR3s, moderate but significant, appeared in all four CD4+ subsets of Type 1 diabetes patients.

Sorted cells reached over 95% purity in every population. TCRB transcripts that were expressed got sequenced, as all of the isolated RNA had been reverse transcribed. Here immunoSEQ multiplex PCR was the method, and the copy in TCRdb shows in-frame clones only, minus some. The sample shows some 22,000 clones, less than 75% of them seen only once. The CDR3 is 13 residues long. The V gene's germline CDR1 is SGHTA and CDR2 FQGNSA. Trimming cost V 4 bases and J 6 bases, with 10 bases left between them. The specimen was stem cell memory CD4+ T cells from blood. The sequence came from a man aged 18 to 35 with type 1 diabetes. The V gene is TRBV7-2, the J gene TRBJ2-1, with D unclear. As DNA, the CDR3 is TGTGCCAGCAGCTCTAGTGGCGCCAATGAGCAGTTCTTC. Translated, it gives CASSSSGANEQFF. The variable domain in full, with the rest retrieved from reference TRBV7-2 and TRBJ2-1, is GAGVSQSPSNKVTEKGKDVELRCDPISGHTALYWYRQSLGQGLEFLIYFQGNSAPDKSGLPSDRFSAERTGGSVSTLTIQRTQQEDSAVYLCASSSSGANEQFFGPGTRLTVL.